Reported below is one T cell receptor beta chain. The trim removed 0 bases at V and 5 bases at J, leaving 4 bases unmatched. This CDR3 has 14 residues. The germline V gene encodes CDR1 SGHNT and CDR2 YYREEE (reference sequence). Investigators divided CD4+ cells into CD45RA+ naive and CD45RA-negative memory subsets. The assay was immunoSEQ multiplex PCR, and TCRdb's table has in-frame clones only and misses some. The sample consists of over a million clones, approximately 98% of them appearing once. These data are taken from a study of shared clonotypes between healthy human individuals. Sequencing used naive CD4+ T cells sorted from blood. Described subset: CD45RA+ positively selected. The TCR comes from a man under 40 in good health. This sequence joins TRBV5-4 and TRBJ2-5; TRBD2 matches at 7 bases. CDR3 amino acids: CASSLGGSMETQYF. As DNA, the CDR3 is TGTGCCAGCAGCTTGGGCGGGAGCATGGAGACCCAGTACTTC.